This record covers a single T cell receptor (beta chain). The data originate from a study of blood T cells in healthy people across ages. With a J-beta primer mix and a sample-barcoded 5' primer, a second PCR ran about 6 to 11 cycles. TCRdb passed the 5' RACE reads through MiXCR, listing each CDR3 protein once. Altogether 800,000 to 950,000 distinct CDR3 sequences are present, 40% to 60% being singletons, with the ten largest covering roughly 12%. CDR3 length: 15 amino acids. Germline V CDR1 and CDR2: LGHDT, YNNKEL (reference sequence). V shed 6 bases, J shed 0 bases, and the junction held 7 bases outside the gene matches.

The receptor's source is a man younger than 45 in good health. The gene calls are TRBV3-1 and TRBJ2-7, with TRBD1 matching 8 bases. The sample was blood. The CDR3 protein is CASRQTGASSYEQYF. CDR3 DNA: TGTGCCAGCAGACAGACAGGGGCGAGCTCCTACGAGCAGTACTTC.